Listed below are T cell receptor beta chains from one sample, sequenced in a study of blood T cell repertoires in COVID-19. Clones were sequenced by immunoSEQ multiplex PCR, and TCRdb holds only the in-frame ones, with some missing. Of about 130,000 clones in the sample, about 83% were seen once. Sample: peripheral blood. The receptors here all came from a human donor in a cohort sampled during active COVID-19. CDR3s include the opening cysteine and the closing phenylalanine or tryptophan. D genes are given only for firm matches. Some rows mark clone size as missing; the rest say once, few, many or name a class of expanded clone.

v_gene	d_gene	j_gene	abundance	CDR3aa	CDR3nt
TRBV10-3	NA	TRBJ1-4	NA	CAIGYSGTRGEKLFF	TGTGCCATCGGCTATTCCGGGACACGGGGTGAAAAACTGTTTTTT
TRBV24-1	NA	TRBJ1-2	NA	CATSDLRREDYGYTF	TGTGCCACCAGTGATTTGCGGAGGGAAGACTATGGCTACACCTTC
TRBV9	NA	TRBJ1-2	NA	CASEAGSENYGYTF	TGTGCCAGCGAGGCGGGCAGTGAGAACTATGGCTACACCTTC
TRBV9	NA	TRBJ2-5	NA	CASSASQGLGETQYF	TGTGCCAGCAGCGCCAGCCAGGGATTAGGTGAGACCCAGTACTTC
TRBV2	NA	TRBJ1-2	NA	CASSEVAAVGYTF	TGTGCCAGCAGTGAAGTGGCAGCGGTCGGCTACACCTTC
TRBV7-8	NA	TRBJ2-3	NA	CASSLIASTDTQYF	TGTGCCAGCAGCTTGATAGCTAGCACAGATACGCAGTATTTT
TRBV4-1	TRBD1	TRBJ1-2	NA	CASSHPDRSPGYTF	TGCGCCAGCAGCCATCCGGACAGGTCTCCCGGCTACACCTTC
TRBV27	NA	TRBJ1-1	NA	CASSPNTGREAFF	TGTGCCAGCAGTCCGAATACAGGGCGCGAAGCTTTCTTT
TRBV19	TRBD2	TRBJ2-1	NA	CASSIASGTYNEQFF	TGTGCCAGTAGTATTGCCAGCGGGACTTACAATGAGCAGTTCTTC
TRBV5-4	TRBD2	TRBJ2-3	NA	CASSTDVAGELTGTQYF	TGTGCCAGCAGTACGGATGTAGCGGGGGAGCTTACTGGTACGCAGTATTTT
TRBV2	TRBD2	TRBJ2-1	NA	CASSESGREAYNEQFF	TGTGCCAGCAGTGAATCGGGGAGGGAGGCTTACAATGAGCAGTTCTTC
TRBV3-1/TRBV3-2	NA	TRBJ1-1	NA	CASSSAGNTEAFF	TGTGCCAGCAGTTCCGCGGGGAACACTGAAGCTTTCTTT
TRBV15	TRBD1	TRBJ2-7	NA	CATSARQGRWGHEQYF	TGTGCCACCAGCGCCAGACAGGGGAGATGGGGTCACGAGCAGTACTTC
TRBV3-1/TRBV3-2	NA	TRBJ2-3	NA	CASSQGARIQYTDTQYF	TGTGCCAGCAGCCAGGGGGCCAGGATTCAATACACAGATACGCAGTATTTT
TRBV24-1	NA	TRBJ2-3	NA	CATSDRTGGTDTQYF	TGTGCCACCAGTGATCGGACAGGAGGGACAGATACGCAGTATTTT
TRBV7-6	TRBD1	TRBJ2-3	NA	CASSLVGTGLDTQYF	TGTGCCAGCAGCCTAGTGGGGACAGGGCTCGATACGCAGTATTTT
TRBV27	NA	TRBJ1-2	NA	CASRMWSAGGYTF	TGTGCCAGCCGGATGTGGTCGGCGGGTGGCTACACCTTC
TRBV30	NA	TRBJ2-7	NA	CAWSVGGGSYEQYF	TGTGCCTGGAGTGTGGGTGGCGGCTCCTACGAGCAGTACTTC
TRBV30	NA	TRBJ1-5	NA	CACGQSSNQPQHF	TGTGCCTGTGGACAATCTAGCAATCAGCCCCAGCATTTT
TRBV13	NA	TRBJ2-3	NA	CASSLGEGLDTQYF	TGTGCCAGCAGCTTAGGGGAGGGCCTAGATACGCAGTATTTT
TRBV7-9	TRBD2	TRBJ2-7	NA	CASSLRGLDSYEQYF	TGTGCCAGCAGCTTACGGGGACTAGACTCCTACGAGCAGTACTTC
TRBV28	TRBD1	TRBJ2-1	NA	CASTWGQSSYNEQFF	TGTGCCAGCACCTGGGGACAGAGCTCCTACAATGAGCAGTTCTTC
TRBV28	TRBD2	TRBJ2-3	NA	CASSEPRGRDTQYF	TGTGCCAGCAGCGAACCGCGGGGGAGAGATACGCAGTATTTT
TRBV19	NA	TRBJ1-5	NA	CASSRGREQPQHF	TGTGCCAGTAGTAGAGGCAGGGAACAGCCCCAGCATTTT
TRBV7-9	TRBD1	TRBJ1-5	few	CASSSGQNQPQHF	TGTGCCAGCAGCTCGGGACAGAATCAGCCCCAGCATTTT
TRBV13	TRBD2	TRBJ2-1	few	CASSSSGVNEQFF	TGTGCCAGCAGCTCCAGCGGGGTAAATGAGCAGTTCTTC
TRBV6-5	NA	TRBJ1-2	NA	CASRPGQGIRGYTF	TGTGCCAGCAGGCCGGGGCAGGGGATTCGCGGCTACACCTTC
TRBV5-1	TRBD1	TRBJ2-1	NA	CASSSSGGEQFF	TGCGCCAGCAGCTCGTCAGGGGGTGAGCAGTTCTTC
TRBV5-1	TRBD1	TRBJ2-5	NA	CASSGQGQETQYF	TGCGCCAGCAGCGGACAGGGCCAAGAGACCCAGTACTTC
TRBV19	TRBD2	TRBJ2-1	once	CASSKGKMRGGLDEQFF	TGTGCCAGTAGCAAAGGGAAAATGCGGGGGGGTCTTGATGAGCAGTTCTTC
TRBV19	TRBD1	TRBJ1-2	NA	CASSTPPGQGTFGYTF	TGTGCCAGTAGTACCCCACCGGGACAGGGGACGTTTGGCTACACCTTC